A selection of T cell receptor beta chains follows, all from one sample in a study of cytomegalovirus exposure and HLA in healthy donors. Measured with immunoSEQ multiplex PCR; TCRdb has only the in-frame clones, and not every one. In the table there are more than 85,000 clones, just over 75% of which are singletons. Sample: PBMCs. These receptor sequences come from a man younger than 40 in good health and CMV-seropositive. The CDR3 runs from the conserved cysteine through the conserved F or W. D genes are given only for firm matches. Rows may omit the clone size; those that give it use once, few, many or a size class.

TGTGCCAGCAGTTGGCAGGGGATTCCTTTTGATGGCTACACCTTC	CASSWQGIPFDGYTF	TRBJ1-2	.	15	TRBV27	.
TGCGCCAGCAGCCAATGGACTAGCGGGCTCACGGACACCGGGGAGCTGTTTTTT	CASSQWTSGLTDTGELFF	TRBJ2-2	TRBD2	18	TRBV4-1	few
TGTGCCAGTAGCCGGCGGGGTGTCACTGAAGCTTTCTTT	CASSRRGVTEAFF	TRBJ1-1	.	13	TRBV19	.
TGTGCCAGCACAGCGGGGCAGCGGGAGACCCAGTACTTC	CASTAGQRETQYF	TRBJ2-5	TRBD2	13	TRBV2	.
TGTGCCAGCAGCCCGGACAGGTCCGGCTCCTACAATGAGCAGTTCTTC	CASSPDRSGSYNEQFF	TRBJ2-1	TRBD1	16	TRBV7-2	.
TGTGCCAGCAGCAGCCGACAGGGGCCAGGGACTGAAGCTTTCTTT	CASSSRQGPGTEAFF	TRBJ1-1	TRBD1	15	TRBV7-9	once
TGTGCCAGCAGTGTTCGGACACGAGCTTTCTTT	CASSVRTRAFF	TRBJ1-1	.	11	TRBV25-1	.
TGTGCCATCGGACTAGGGACAGATACGCAGTATTTT	CAIGLGTDTQYF	TRBJ2-3	TRBD2	12	TRBV10-3	once
TGTGCGACGCGACCCACGGGTACCGGGGAGCTGTTTTTT	CATRPTGTGELFF	TRBJ2-2	.	13	TRBV6-1	.
TGTGCCTGGAGCTTCCGGGACAGCCTCTATGGCTACACCTTC	CAWSFRDSLYGYTF	TRBJ1-2	TRBD1	14	TRBV30	.
TGCGCCAGCAGCGGGCTTACCTGGGATGAAAAACTGTTTTTT	CASSGLTWDEKLFF	TRBJ1-4	.	14	TRBV4-3	.
TGTGCCAGCAGTCCGGGACAGAAGATCAATCAGCCCCAGCATTTT	CASSPGQKINQPQHF	TRBJ1-5	TRBD1	15	TRBV6-5	.
TGTGCCAGCAGTTACGGGCCTCACAGTAGCTCCTACGAGCAGTACTTC	CASSYGPHSSSYEQYF	TRBJ2-7	.	16	TRBV6-6	.
TGTGCCAGCAGTTCCACAGGGACAGGGTTTGTCGAGCAGTACTTC	CASSSTGTGFVEQYF	TRBJ2-7	TRBD1	15	TRBV6-5	.
TGTGCCAGTAGTAAACTCCCTAGCACAGATACGCAGTATTTT	CASSKLPSTDTQYF	TRBJ2-3	.	14	TRBV19	.
TGTGCCAGCAGCCCGAGACAGGGATCCATCCATAAAGTCAACACTGAAGCTTTCTTT	CASSPRQGSIHKVNTEAFF	TRBJ1-1	TRBD1	19	TRBV7-8	.
TGTGCCAGCAGTTTTTGGGGAGGGGCAACTAATGAAAAACTGTTTTTT	CASSFWGGATNEKLFF	TRBJ1-4	.	16	TRBV28	.
TGTGCAAGTCGCCCGACGGGACAGTCTGAAGCTTTCTTT	CASRPTGQSEAFF	TRBJ1-1	.	13	TRBV12-2	.
TGTGCCGCTCCCTCGGCTAGCGGGGGGTTTGGAGAGACCCAGTACTTC	CAAPSASGGFGETQYF	TRBJ2-5	TRBD2	16	TRBV2	.
TGTGCCAGCAGCACTACAGGGGACGGCTATGGCTACACCTTC	CASSTTGDGYGYTF	TRBJ1-2	TRBD1	14	TRBV28	.
TGTGCCAGCAGTTCGACAGGGAAAGGCTACACCTTC	CASSSTGKGYTF	TRBJ1-2	TRBD1	12	TRBV27	.
TGTGCCAGCAGCTTTCTCGGACTAGCCGGGACAGATACGCAGTATTTT	CASSFLGLAGTDTQYF	TRBJ2-3	TRBD2	16	TRBV11-2	.
TGTGCCAGCAGCTCCCCGGTGCGGGGGGCTATGGAGACCCAGTACTTC	CASSSPVRGAMETQYF	TRBJ2-5	TRBD2	16	TRBV5-6	few
TGCGCCAGCAGCCAAGTTCCCCCAGCAGGTACAGGATATAATTCACCCCTCCACTTT	CASSQVPPAGTGYNSPLHF	TRBJ1-6	.	19	TRBV4-1	.
TGTGCCAGCACCGGGAGGGTGAACACTGAAGCTTTCTTT	CASTGRVNTEAFF	TRBJ1-1	.	13	TRBV5-6	.
TGTGCCAGCAGCATCCCTTGGACAGGGGGATGTCCGGCTGGCTACGAGCAGTACTTC	CASSIPWTGGCPAGYEQYF	TRBJ2-7	.	19	TRBV21-1	.
TGTGCCAGCTCACCACCTAGCGGGGGGGCCTACGAGCAGTACTTC	CASSPPSGGAYEQYF	TRBJ2-7	TRBD2	15	TRBV18	.
TGCGCCAGCAGCCCTGGACTTATTAATGAGCAGTTCTTC	CASSPGLINEQFF	TRBJ2-1	.	13	TRBV10-2	.
TGTGCCAGCAGCTTGATGGGGAGCCCAGATACGCAGTATTTT	CASSLMGSPDTQYF	TRBJ2-3	.	14	TRBV5-8	few
TGTGCCAGCAGCTTAGGCGCTAACTCTGGTAACTACGAGCAGTACTTC	CASSLGANSGNYEQYF	TRBJ2-7	.	16	TRBV7-6	.
TGTGCCAGCAGTCGCGGACAGGGGGCCGGGGCCAACGTCCTGACTTTC	CASSRGQGAGANVLTF	TRBJ2-6	TRBD1	16	TRBV6-4	.
TGTGCCAGCAGCGTAGGTGAGGGGGGGACGTGGGAGACCCAGTACTTC	CASSVGEGGTWETQYF	TRBJ2-5	.	16	TRBV9	.
TGTGCCAGCAGCTTAGCAGTGAGGAACACCGGGGAGCTGTTTTTT	CASSLAVRNTGELFF	TRBJ2-2	.	15	TRBV7-9	.
TGCGCCAGCAGCTTGGGGCAGGGGGCGAATTCACCCCTCCACTTT	CASSLGQGANSPLHF	TRBJ1-6	TRBD1	15	TRBV5-1	few
TGTGCCAGCTCACCGGGGGCAGGGTCCCCATCCCACTATGGCTACACCTTC	CASSPGAGSPSHYGYTF	TRBJ1-2	.	17	TRBV18	.
TGTGCCTGGGACCGGGACAGGGGCCCTTTAGGCTATGGCTACACCTTC	CAWDRDRGPLGYGYTF	TRBJ1-2	TRBD1	16	TRBV30	.
TGCGCCAGCAGCTTGGAAGGGACAGGGAGCGGCTACACCTTC	CASSLEGTGSGYTF	TRBJ1-2	TRBD1	14	TRBV5-1	.
TGTGCCAGCAGCCCGTACCCGGGGGACAGGCGCTCCTACGAGCAGTACTTC	CASSPYPGDRRSYEQYF	TRBJ2-7	TRBD1	17	TRBV7-2	once
TGTGCCAGCAGCTTGAACAGAGAAGCTTTCTTT	CASSLNREAFF	TRBJ1-1	.	11	TRBV5-6	.
TGTGCCACCAGCCGTGGGCAGGGGACCCAAGAGACCCAGTACTTC	CATSRGQGTQETQYF	TRBJ2-5	.	15	TRBV15	.
TGTGCCAGCAGCCAAGATCCCACATATGGCTACACCTTC	CASSQDPTYGYTF	TRBJ1-2	.	13	TRBV14	.
TGTGCCAGCAGCCAAAGCTCCTACGAGCAGTACTTC	CASSQSSYEQYF	TRBJ2-7	.	12	TRBV7-2	.
TGTGCCAGCTCACCACCGATGTTTGAACAGGACTACGAGCAGTACTTC	CASSPPMFEQDYEQYF	TRBJ2-7	.	16	TRBV18	.
TGTGCCAGCTCACCGGTAGGGGCCTTGGAGACCCAGTACTTC	CASSPVGALETQYF	TRBJ2-5	.	14	TRBV18	few
TGTGCCAGCAGTTACTCGAAGCAGGGGGCGGACCCTGGCTACACCTTC	CASSYSKQGADPGYTF	TRBJ1-2	TRBD1	16	TRBV6-5	.
TGTGCCAGCAGCATAAATCCGGGACAGAAAAATCAGCCCCAGCATTTT	CASSINPGQKNQPQHF	TRBJ1-5	TRBD1	16	TRBV7-2	.
TGTGCCAGCAGCTTAGGGGGGACCACAGATACGCAGTATTTT	CASSLGGTTDTQYF	TRBJ2-3	.	14	TRBV7-3	.
TGTGCCAGCACCCTTCGGACTAGCGGGGGGAACACCGGGGAGCTGTTTTTT	CASTLRTSGGNTGELFF	TRBJ2-2	TRBD2	17	TRBV27	.
TGTGCCAGCAGTTACACCGGGACAGGGCCATCTGGCTACACCTTC	CASSYTGTGPSGYTF	TRBJ1-2	TRBD1	15	TRBV6-6	once
TGTGCCAGCAGCGTAGCTGGACTAGCGGCAGGCGATGAGCAGTTCTTC	CASSVAGLAAGDEQFF	TRBJ2-1	TRBD2	16	TRBV7-8	.
TGTGCCATCACCCAAACGGCGGCTACCCCGCAGTTCTTC	CAITQTAATPQFF	TRBJ2-1	.	13	TRBV10-3	.
TGTGCCAGCAGCTTGACAGGGGAGAGAGAAAAACTGTTTTTT	CASSLTGEREKLFF	TRBJ1-4	TRBD1	14	TRBV5-4	few
TGCGCCAGCAGCCAATCCGGACAGGGCGATGGCTACACCTTC	CASSQSGQGDGYTF	TRBJ1-2	TRBD1	14	TRBV4-1	.
TGTGCCTGGGTGATATCAGGGGGCGGCTACACTGAAGCTTTCTTT	CAWVISGGGYTEAFF	TRBJ1-1	TRBD1	15	TRBV30	.
TGTGCCAGCAGTTCCCCACAGGGAAATCAGCCCCAGCATTTT	CASSSPQGNQPQHF	TRBJ1-5	.	14	TRBV28	.